This T cell receptor beta chain was obtained from a study of OX40 agonist ivuxolimab in advanced cancers. Study-wide context: Ivuxolimab was a fully human IgG2 agonistic monoclonal antibody targeting the costimulatory receptor OX40 (CD134). In the dose-escalation cohort, around four fifths of patients were male, and the mean age was approximately 60 years, with a range of about 20 to 79. Three dose-escalation patients achieved partial responses, one with hepatocellular carcinoma and two with cutaneous melanoma. Intravenous ivuxolimab was administered to patients every 2 weeks at six dose levels: 0.01, 0.1, 0.3, 1.5, 3 and 10 mg/kg. The purpose of peripheral TCRbeta sequencing was to test whether ivuxolimab changed TCR sequence diversity and led to clonal T-cell expansion. The paper covers the monotherapy dose-escalation part of the phase I ivuxolimab trial, which included N ≈ 57 patients. Patients were allowed to have had prior anti-PD-1, anti-PD-L1 or anti-CTLA-4 therapy, and 40% of the dose-escalation patients had previously received checkpoint inhibitors. Of the 50 to 55 patients in dose escalation, some 19 had hepatocellular carcinoma, about 15 had melanoma, 9 had renal cell carcinoma and 9 had head and neck cancer.

The germline V gene provides CDR1 SQVTM and CDR2 ANQGSEA. From cysteine to phenylalanine, the CDR3 is 11 amino acids long. This entry keeps only the CDR3 DNA: 33 bases, framed from base 1. Relative to germline, V is 2 bases shorter and J is 11 bases shorter, with 12 bases between their ends. A note on this clone: It lacks a known antigen. Base qualities are not at hand, and no much larger clone is one base apart.

The trial excluded patients who had a history of autoimmune disease or were on systemic immunosuppression. Peripheral blood for TCR sequencing was collected from all dose cohorts at baseline, on cycle 4 day 1, and on cycle 7 day 1. Samples were obtained from an open-label, multicenter, first-in-human phase I dose-escalation trial of ivuxolimab. The trial enrolled adults with locally advanced or metastatic head and neck squamous cell, hepatocellular, melanoma or renal cell carcinoma. CD4+ and CD8+ T cells were sorted separately from peripheral blood before TCR sequencing. The study at large found these results: After ivuxolimab, more expanded clones were found on average in CD8+ T cells than in CD4+ T cells. At doses of 0.1 to 3.0 mg/kg, clonal expansion of both CD4+ and CD8+ T cells in blood was seen between baseline and week 6. Low levels of normalized T-cell clonal expansion were also seen in some patients who did not respond. In the 0.1-3.0 mg/kg groups, partial responders had among the lowest normalized peripheral clonal expansion, particularly in CD8+ T cells. The antigen specificity of the peripheral T cells that underwent clonal expansion was not determined.

For sequencing of the TCRbeta CDR3 region, genomic DNA was extracted from the sorted cells. TCRbeta CDR3 regions were sequenced using the immunoSEQ Assay. TCRdb stores this immuneACCESS table with in-frame sequences only. Part of the clones is absent; in the studies checked, under half of the shortfall reflects unresolved V genes, and no reason is known for the rest. The sample table records roughly 8,600 clones; 75% to 85% of these occur just once. The ten largest clones take up about 16% of the sample. The chain is encoded by TRBV29-1 joined to TRBJ1-1; the D gene is perhaps TRBD1, from 5 matching bases. The sample here was CD4+ or CD8+ T cells sorted from blood, taken in a trial of the OX40 agonist ivuxolimab. The sequence derives from an adult with an advanced solid tumor such as melanoma, head and neck, liver or kidney cancer. Here the CDR3 is given as CSVELQGAAFF. The DNA sequence is given as TGCAGCGTTGAACTCCAGGGAGCGGCTTTCTTT.